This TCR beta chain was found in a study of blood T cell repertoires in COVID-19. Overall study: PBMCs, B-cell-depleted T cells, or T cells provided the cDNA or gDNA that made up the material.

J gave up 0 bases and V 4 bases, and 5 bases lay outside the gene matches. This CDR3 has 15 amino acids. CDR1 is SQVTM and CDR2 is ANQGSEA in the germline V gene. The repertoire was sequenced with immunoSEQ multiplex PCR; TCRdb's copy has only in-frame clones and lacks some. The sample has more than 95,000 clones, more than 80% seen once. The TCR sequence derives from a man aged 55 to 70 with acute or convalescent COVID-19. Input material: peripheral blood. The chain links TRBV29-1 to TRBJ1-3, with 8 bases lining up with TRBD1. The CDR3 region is CSVVGTGDSGNTIYF. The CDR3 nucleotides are TGCAGCGTTGTTGGGACAGGCGACTCTGGAAACACCATATATTTT. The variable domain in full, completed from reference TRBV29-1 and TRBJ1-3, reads SAVISQKPSRDICQRGTSLTIQCQVDSQVTMMFWYRQQPGQSLTLIATANQGSEATYESGFVIDKFPISRPNLTFSTLTVSNMSPEDSSIYLCSVVGTGDSGNTIYFGEGSWLTVV.